This T cell receptor beta chain was profiled in a study of OX40 agonist ivuxolimab in advanced cancers. Study at large: Patients got intravenous ivuxolimab at 0.01 to 10 mg/kg every 2 weeks. Allowance was made for prior anti-PD-1, anti-PD-L1 or anti-CTLA-4 therapy, and about 37% had some. Three patients, one with hepatocellular carcinoma and two with cutaneous melanoma, achieved partial responses.

Profiled with immunoSEQ multiplex PCR; TCRdb holds only in-frame clones, not every one. The profile shows just over 60,000 clones, under 95% of them singletons. It was autoimmune disease history or systemic immunosuppression that excluded patients. The CDR3 is 21 amino acids. The germline V gene has CDR1 SGDLS and CDR2 YYNGEE. V lost 3 bases to trimming and J lost 4 bases; unmatched junction nucleotides: 19. V gene TRBV9 combines with J gene TRBJ2-1; the match to TRBD2 covers 13 bases. The specimen was CD4+ or CD8+ T cells sorted from blood, collected in a trial of the OX40 agonist ivuxolimab. The TCR was taken from an adult with an advanced solid tumor such as melanoma, head and neck, liver or kidney cancer. DNA for the CDR3: TGTGCCAGCAGCGCCCCCCGGCAGGGCAGTCCGGGACTAGCGGGATACAATGAGCAGTTCTTC. This gives the protein CASSAPRQGSPGLAGYNEQFF.